This T cell receptor (beta chain) was sequenced for a study of T cell changes during pregnancy in multiple sclerosis. Here immunoSEQ multiplex PCR was the method, and the copy in TCRdb shows in-frame clones only, minus some. The data hold more than 25,000 clones, with 91% observed a single time. CDR1 PRHDT and CDR2 FYEKMQ come from the germline V gene (reference sequence). The junction had 0 bases not matched to a gene; V was cut back by 0 bases and J by 4 bases. The CDR3 is 16 residues long. This receptor was identified in a female donor in good health, enrolled as a control in a pregnancy study. The V and J genes are TRBV13 and TRBJ2-7; 16 nucleotides agree with TRBD2. This material consisted of CD8+ T cells from peripheral blood mononuclear cells, taken in the second trimester of pregnancy. The CDR3 region has the DNA TGTGCCAGCAGCTTAGGGGGACTAGCGGGGGGGTACGAGCAGTACTTC. As protein: CASSLGGLAGGYEQYF.